The 27 T cell receptor beta chains listed next were all sequenced from one sample in a study of blood T cells in healthy people across ages. With a J-beta primer mix and a sample-barcoded 5' primer, a second PCR ran about 7 to 12 cycles. TCRdb reanalysed the 5' RACE reads using MiXCR and keeps one entry per CDR3 protein. In the table there are roughly 1,700,000 distinct CDR3 sequences, 28% of which are singletons. The sample comprised blood. The receptor set was obtained from a woman in her twenties or thirties in good health.

As regards this clonotype: This may be a read error, as it is one base from a much larger clone. This chain links TRBV29-1 with TRBJ2-7; D possibly corresponds to TRBD1 (5 bases). Germline V gene lookup returns CDR1 SQVTM and CDR2 ANQGSEA. The CDR3 is made up of 8 amino acids. The CDR3 region has the DNA TGCTGCAGGGAAGACGAGTACTTC. It translates to CCREDEYF.

The gene calls are TRBV6-2 or TRBV6-3 and TRBJ1-5; TRBD1 aligns across 9 bases. CDR1 is MNHEY, CDR2 SVGEGT, per germline. V dropped 6 bases and J dropped 3; count of bases not matched to a gene: 12. This CDR3 region has 17 residues. CDR3 nucleotide sequence: TGTGCCAGCAGAGCTTCCCCCCGGGACAGGGACAATCAGCCCCAGCATTTT. Translation gives CASRASPRDRDNQPQHF.

This clonotype occurred a few times. CDR3 loop: CASSWRGNTEAFF. The CDR3 DNA is TGTGCCAGCAGTTGGAGGGGGAACACTGAAGCTTTCTTT. V gene TRBV13 combines with J gene TRBJ1-1, with a tentative D call TRBD1 (5 bases). CDR1 PRHDT and CDR2 FYEKMQ come from the germline V gene (reference sequence). Trimming removed 6 bases at V and 1 base at J, with 9 bases between. The CDR3 runs to 13 residues.

With respect to this clonotype: This may stem from a read error, because a much larger clone lies one nucleotide away. The V gene is TRBV6-6, the J gene TRBJ1-2; tentatively, D is TRBD1 (5 bases). Trimming shortened V by 7 bases and J by 5 bases, and 14 bases separated the two germline ends. The germline V gene encodes CDR1 MNHNY and CDR2 SVGAGI (reference sequence). The CDR3 contains 13 residues. The CDR3 loop reads CASTTGTRYGYTF. Here the CDR3 DNA reads TGTGCCAGCACTACCGGGACCAGGTATGGCTACACCTTC.

The chain employs TRBV12-3 or TRBV12-4 and TRBJ2-2, with D possibly being TRBD2 (6 bases). The CDR3 consists of 13 residues. The V and J ends lost 3 bases and 7 bases respectively, with 9 bases between them. DNA for the CDR3: TGTGCCAGCAGTTTGCGGGGTGGCGGGGAGCTGTTTTTT. Its protein product is CASSLRGGGELFF.

This chain connects TRBV20-1 to TRBJ1-2; D ambiguous. From germline, CDR1 is DFQATT and CDR2 SNEGSKA (reference sequence). CDR3 size: 13 residues. With 5 bases removed from V and 0 bases from J, the gap between germline ends came to 10 bases. The chain's CDR3 is CSAVHFSNYGYTF. The CDR3 nucleotides read TGCAGTGCTGTACATTTTTCTAACTATGGCTACACCTTC.

The chain links TRBV18 to TRBJ1-4; D is uncertain. V was cut by 6 bases and J by 4 bases, with 12 bases left in between. This CDR3 is built from 14 residues. Germline CDR1 and CDR2: KGHSH and LQKENI. Here the CDR3 DNA reads TGTGCCAGCTCTTGGTCGGGCTTTAATGAAAAACTGTTTTTT. It codes for CASSWSGFNEKLFF.

The V gene is TRBV6-1, the J gene TRBJ2-7, with 8 nucleotides matching TRBD2. This CDR3 has 14 amino acids. The V gene's germline CDR1 is MNHNS and CDR2 SASEGT. The junction had 4 bases not matched to a gene; V was cut back by 4 bases and J by 2 bases. The CDR3: CASSAISGTYEQYF. The CDR3 DNA follows: TGTGCCAGCAGTGCGATTAGCGGGACCTACGAGCAGTACTTC.

Worth noting for this clonotype: Germline is not matched at one junction end, which may reflect a read error. The gene calls are TRBV18 and TRBJ2-3, with D tentatively TRBD2 (6 bases). Germline V lookup: CDR1 KGHSH, CDR2 LQKENI. The CDR3 totals 15 residues. CDR3 region: CASSPPQGGTDMQYF. The CDR3, as DNA: TGTGCCAGCTCACCTCCCCAGGGAGGAACAGATATGCAGTATTTT.

The chain uses TRBV4-3 and TRBJ2-1, with 12 positions matching TRBD2. Germline CDR1 LGHNA, CDR2 YSLEER. With 0 bases clipped from V and 1 base from J, the junction kept 7 bases outside the gene matches. The CDR3 contains 19 residues. The CDR3 here is CASSQDSLAGGPSYNEQFF. CDR3 DNA sequence: TGCGCCAGCAGCCAAGATTCGCTAGCGGGAGGGCCTTCCTACAATGAGCAGTTCTTC.

This clonotype was detected ten times or more. This chain joins TRBV7-9 and TRBJ2-7; 9 nucleotides align to TRBD2. Germline V gene sequence: CDR1 SEHNR, CDR2 FQNEAQ (reference sequence). The CDR3 consists of 13 residues. With 5 bases clipped from V and 6 bases from J, the junction kept 5 bases outside the gene matches. The DNA for the CDR3 is TGTGCCAGCAGCCGTAGCGGGAGCGGCGAGCAGTACTTC. The encoded protein is CASSRSGSGEQYF.

Ten or more counts support this clonotype. The V call is TRBV6-2 or TRBV6-3, the J call TRBJ2-7; D is possibly TRBD2 (5 bases). This CDR3 is built from 15 residues. Germline-derived CDR1 and CDR2 are MNHEY and SVGEGT. Trimming pared 6 bases from V and 1 base from J, leaving 16 bases between. The CDR3 bases are TGTGCCAGCAGGAAAGGACCCGGAGGATCCTACGAGCAGTACTTC. Amino acids: CASRKGPGGSYEQYF.

The chain's CDR3 is CSGASGSSNEQFF. In nucleotides, the CDR3 is TGCAGCGGGGCTAGCGGGTCATCCAATGAGCAGTTCTTC. The chain links TRBV29-1 to TRBJ2-1; 8 nucleotides agree with TRBD2. This CDR3 comprises 13 residues. Germline V gene data show CDR1 as SQVTM and CDR2 as ANQGSEA. V gave up 7 bases and J gave up 6 bases; unmatched junction bases: 8.

The chain joins TRBV6-1 to TRBJ2-5; 8 bases are shared with TRBD1. The V and J ends lost 4 bases and 2 bases, in that order; junction bases with no gene match: 6. The CDR3 is 15 amino acids. Germline CDR1 is MNHNS and CDR2 is SASEGT. CDR3 region: CASSVDRGGQETQYF. The DNA of the CDR3 is TGTGCCAGCAGTGTAGACAGGGGAGGTCAAGAGACCCAGTACTTC.

This clonotype was observed a handful of times. V usage is TRBV6-7 and J usage is TRBJ1-1; D is unclear. Being an ORF, TRBV6-7 has a function that is uncertain. This CDR3 comprises 15 residues. V was pared by 2 bases and J by 2 bases, with 12 bases between. The chain's CDR3 is CASSYARRPNTEAFF. The CDR3 nucleotides are TGTGCCAGCAGTTACGCGAGGAGACCCAACACTGAAGCTTTCTTT.

The genes are TRBV9 and TRBJ2-5, with D possibly being TRBD1 (5 bases). The V and J ends lost 0 bases and 5 bases respectively, with 14 bases between them. Looked up from germline, CDR1 is SGDLS and CDR2 is YYNGEE. This CDR3 has 15 amino acids. This chain's CDR3 is CASSVGRGNGETQYF. The CDR3 coding sequence is TGTGCCAGCAGCGTAGGAAGGGGAAATGGGGAGACCCAGTACTTC.

This rearrangement joins TRBV20-1 to TRBJ1-1; a possible D gene is TRBD1 (5 bases). The CDR3 length is 13 residues. Trimming took 6 bases from V and 1 from J, leaving 12 bases between them. Germline V gene sequence: CDR1 DFQATT, CDR2 SNEGSKA (reference sequence). The CDR3 sequence is CSAGGSGNTEAFF. For the CDR3, the DNA is TGCAGTGCGGGGGGGTCTGGGAACACTGAAGCTTTCTTT.

The chain combines TRBV4-1 with TRBJ2-5; 11 bases are shared with TRBD2. In germline, CDR1 is MGHRA, CDR2 YSYEKL. This CDR3 comprises 19 residues. The J segment lost 5 bases and the V segment lost 0 bases, leaving 14 bases of the junction unmatched. The CDR3 protein is CASSQEVGLAGGRRETQYF. CDR3 DNA sequence: TGCGCCAGCAGCCAAGAAGTCGGGCTAGCGGGGGGAAGGCGGGAGACCCAGTACTTC.

In the case of this clonotype: This could be a read error, since a much larger clone is one nucleotide away. The chain recombines TRBV7-2 with TRBJ2-5; 11 nucleotides agree with TRBD2. Trimming removed 5 bases from V and 4 bases from J; junction bases left unmatched: 9. The CDR3 is made up of 16 amino acids. Germline V lookup: CDR1 SGHTA, CDR2 FQGNSA. This chain's CDR3 is CASSLATSGNPETQYF. The CDR3 nucleotides read TGTGCCAGCAGCCTGGCGACTAGCGGGAATCCAGAGACCCAGTACTTC.

This chain connects TRBV20-1 to TRBJ2-1; the D gene is possibly TRBD2 (5 bases). The germline gives CDR1 DFQATT, CDR2 SNEGSKA (reference sequence). Trimming removed 6 bases at V and 6 bases at J, with 18 bases between. The CDR3 is 14 amino acids. Written as DNA, the CDR3 is TGCAGTGCCAGAAGACTCGGCGAGGGCAATGAGCAGTTCTTC. Residues: CSARRLGEGNEQFF.

Of note for this clonotype: A much larger clone differs from this one at a single base, so this may be a read error. The chain is built from TRBV10-3 and TRBJ2-7; D is undetermined. With the DNA end fitting TRBJ2-5 better, the J assignment may be wrong. There are 11 residues in the CDR3. CDR1 is ENHRY, CDR2 SYGVKD, per germline. DNA for the CDR3: TGTGCCATCAGTGATGTGGAGACCCAGTACTTC. Translating it yields CAISDVETQYF.

The J gene is TRBJ2-1, the V gene TRBV12-3 or TRBV12-4; D assignment may be TRBD1 or TRBD2 (5 bases each). The CDR3 covers 16 residues. Trimming cost V 8 bases and J 0 bases, with 17 bases left between them. CDR3 nucleotide sequence: TGTGCCAGCGTCAGGATGGGGGTGAGCTCCTACAATGAGCAGTTCTTC. Protein sequence: CASVRMGVSSYNEQFF.

The chain has TRBV12-3 or TRBV12-4 and TRBJ2-1; either TRBD1 or TRBD2 may fit D (7 bases each). The V and J ends lost 7 bases and 7 bases respectively, with 20 bases between them. The CDR3 extends over 15 amino acids. The CDR3 DNA reads as TGTGCCAGCAATCCAGGGGGGGCATTGGGGAATGAGCAGTTCTTC. It yields the protein CASNPGGALGNEQFF.

The V gene is TRBV27, the J gene TRBJ1-5; 7 positions match TRBD1. V shed 5 bases, J shed 1 base, and the junction held 11 bases outside the gene matches. The CDR3 runs to 17 residues. CDR1 and CDR2 from the germline V gene are MNHEY and SMNVEV (reference sequence). CDR3 DNA sequence: TGTGCCAGCAGTAAAGGGAGGACAGGCTCAAGCAATCAGCCCCAGCATTTT. It translates to CASSKGRTGSSNQPQHF.

This clonotype was seen a few times. J is TRBJ2-3 and V is TRBV10-3; D possibly corresponds to TRBD2 (6 bases). The V end was cut by 2 bases, the J end by 2 bases, with 11 bases between. CDR1 and CDR2 from the germline V gene are ENHRY and SYGVKD. The CDR3 extends over 15 amino acids. This chain's CDR3 is CAISETGETTDTQYF. The CDR3 region has the DNA TGTGCCATCAGTGAGACGGGAGAGACCACAGATACGCAGTATTTT.

This clonotype was detected only once. The V call is TRBV7-2, the J call TRBJ1-2, with 11 bases matching TRBD1. The CDR3 consists of 16 residues. The germline V gene has CDR1 SGHTA and CDR2 FQGNSA. J gave up 4 bases and V 5 bases, and 9 bases lay outside the gene matches. The CDR3 reads CASSPGTGGGLYGYTF. CDR3 coding DNA: TGTGCCAGCAGCCCCGGGACAGGGGGTGGCCTCTATGGCTACACCTTC.

This clonotype was picked up a small number of times. The chain carries TRBV5-1 and TRBJ2-3, with TRBD2 matching 9 bases. Germline CDR1 reads SGHRS; CDR2 reads YFSETQ. This CDR3 is 16 amino acids long. V lost 4 bases, J lost 4 bases, and 10 bases stayed unmatched. The chain's CDR3 is CASSPGDSGSADTQYF. CDR3 coding DNA: TGCGCCAGCAGCCCCGGAGATAGCGGGAGCGCAGATACGCAGTATTTT.